This entry concerns a single T cell receptor (beta chain). Germline CDR1 LNHNV, CDR2 YYDKDF (reference sequence). Between the trimmed V and J ends, which lost 1 base and 0 bases, there was a span of 13 bases. The CDR3 consists of 18 residues. The data belong to a study of Ad26.COV2.S vaccination and SARS-CoV-2 variants. Treatment meaning: about 20 received Ad26.COV2.S at low or high dose, single or two shots; 5 received placebo; per-sample allocation not given. Sampling occurred on day 63 after the first vaccine or placebo injection. Some clones are missing from TCRdb's copy, which holds only in-frame ones; the method was immunoSEQ multiplex PCR. The sample records about 410,000 clones, around 93% being singletons.

The receptor was derived from a person between 18 and 59 years old who received the Ad26.COV2.S COVID-19 vaccine or a placebo. This sequence joins TRBV15 and TRBJ2-6, with TRBD2 as a possible D gene (6 bases). Source: peripheral blood, taken in a trial of Ad26.COV2.S vaccine versus placebo. The CDR3 loop reads CATSRAYLTSSGANVLTF. In DNA, the CDR3 is TGTGCCACCAGCAGAGCCTACCTGACTAGCTCTGGGGCCAACGTCCTGACTTTC.